Listed below are T cell receptor beta chains from one sample, sequenced in a study of shared clonotypes between healthy human individuals. TCRdb's copy holds only in-frame clones and misses some; the assay was immunoSEQ multiplex PCR. The sample lists some 550,000 clones; almost 97% were seen once. The sequenced sample was naive CD4+ T cells sorted from blood. The receptors were sampled from a woman in her twenties or thirties in good health. CDR3s include the opening cysteine and the closing phenylalanine or tryptophan.

length | V | CDR3
15 | TRBV5-1 | CASSLGGGGTDTQYF
13 | TRBV9 | CASSSRQGPEAFF
14 | TRBV9 | CASSVSGSTGELFF
14 | TRBV25-1 | CASSEVSVGNTIYF
14 | TRBV5-1 | CASSFLTGETEAFF
16 | TRBV4-1 | CASSQPGRSSYNEQFF
13 | TRBV6-5 | CASSYSSGNTQYF
14 | TRBV10-1 | CASSGGGGPYEQYF
15 | TRBV7-6 | CASSSGTGGEQPQHF
14 | TRBV7-9 | CASSAGQNRETQYF
12 | TRBV6-1 | CASGRGGYGYTF
15 | TRBV7-9 | CASRHDYINSYEQYF
14 | TRBV9 | CASSAASDSYEQYF
11 | TRBV7-8 | CASSLDSEQYF
17 | TRBV28 | CASSQISGAGRTDTQYF
16 | TRBV6-5 | CASSSDPQLPGETQYF
14 | TRBV9 | CATSFREGADTQYF